This TCR beta chain was identified in a study of blood T cell repertoires in COVID-19. Overall study: Italy, Spain and the United States were the sources of the convalescent and acute COVID-19 samples. In each case, the material was cDNA or gDNA derived from T cells, B-cell-depleted T cells, or PBMCs.

In the source study's methods: It was from reference gene primer amplification that nucleated cell counts were estimated. The data were produced by immunoSEQ multiplex PCR, yet TCRdb's version contains in-frame clones alone and is incomplete. From that table come the V and J calls and clone size; the DNA was used to work out D and trimming. The table has 250,000 to 350,000 clones, roughly 88% seen once; the top ten hold roughly 4%. The germline V gene has CDR1 LNHDA and CDR2 SQIVND (reference sequence). The CDR3 runs 15 residues. Trimming took 3 bases from V and 3 from J, leaving 12 bases between them.

This sequence was found in a woman aged 45-60 years with active or convalescent COVID-19. The V and J genes are TRBV19 and TRBJ1-5; D ambiguous. Sequencing was carried out using peripheral blood. The CDR3 region has the DNA TGTGCCAGTAGTATCCGAGAGCCCAACAATCAGCCCCAGCATTTT. It translates to CASSIREPNNQPQHF.